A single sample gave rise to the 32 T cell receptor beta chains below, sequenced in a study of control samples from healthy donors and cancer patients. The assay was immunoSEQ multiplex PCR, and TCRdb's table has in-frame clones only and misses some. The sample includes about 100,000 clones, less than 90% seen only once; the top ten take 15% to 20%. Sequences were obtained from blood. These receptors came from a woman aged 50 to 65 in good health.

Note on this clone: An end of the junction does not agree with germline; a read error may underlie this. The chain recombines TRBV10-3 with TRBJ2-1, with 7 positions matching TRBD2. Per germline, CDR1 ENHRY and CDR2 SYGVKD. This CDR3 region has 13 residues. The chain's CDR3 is CATSERGRNEQFF. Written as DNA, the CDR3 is TGTGCCACCAGTGAGCGGGGAAGGAATGAGCAGTTCTTC.

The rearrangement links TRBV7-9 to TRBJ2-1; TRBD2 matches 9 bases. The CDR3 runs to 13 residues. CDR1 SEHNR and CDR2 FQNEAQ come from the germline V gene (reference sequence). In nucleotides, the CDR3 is TGTGCTAGCGGGCGGGAGGGCTACAATGAGCAGTTCTTC. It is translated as CASGREGYNEQFF.

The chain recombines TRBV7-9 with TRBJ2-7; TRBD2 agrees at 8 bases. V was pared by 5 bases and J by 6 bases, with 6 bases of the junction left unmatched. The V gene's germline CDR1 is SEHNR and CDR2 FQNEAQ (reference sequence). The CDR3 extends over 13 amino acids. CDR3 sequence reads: CASSPPGGPEQYF. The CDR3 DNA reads TGTGCCAGCAGCCCTCCGGGGGGGCCCGAGCAGTACTTC.

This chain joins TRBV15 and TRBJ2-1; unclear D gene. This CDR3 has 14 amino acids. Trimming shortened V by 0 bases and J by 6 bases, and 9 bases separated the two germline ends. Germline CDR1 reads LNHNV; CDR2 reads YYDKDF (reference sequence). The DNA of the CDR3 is TGTGCCACCAGCAGAGATCTTACGAGCAATGAGCAGTTCTTC. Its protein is CATSRDLTSNEQFF.

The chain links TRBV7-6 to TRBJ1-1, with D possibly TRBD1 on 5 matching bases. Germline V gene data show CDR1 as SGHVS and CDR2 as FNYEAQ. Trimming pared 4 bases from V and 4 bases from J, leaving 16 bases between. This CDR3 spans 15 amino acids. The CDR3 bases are TGTGCCAGCAGCTCGACCTTGGGGGGAGCCACTGAAGCTTTCTTT. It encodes CASSSTLGGATEAFF.

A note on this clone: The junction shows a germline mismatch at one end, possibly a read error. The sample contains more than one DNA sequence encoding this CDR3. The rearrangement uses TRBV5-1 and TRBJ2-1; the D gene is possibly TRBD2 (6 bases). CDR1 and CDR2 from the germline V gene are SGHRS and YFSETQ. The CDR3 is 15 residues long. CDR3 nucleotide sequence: TGCGCCAGTAGCTTTATCGGGGGAGACTACAATGAGCAGTTCTTC. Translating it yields CASSFIGGDYNEQFF.

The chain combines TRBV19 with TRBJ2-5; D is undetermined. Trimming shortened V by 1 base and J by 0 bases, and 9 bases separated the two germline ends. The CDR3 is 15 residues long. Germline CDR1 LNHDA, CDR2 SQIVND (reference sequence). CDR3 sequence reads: CASSIVGLDQETQYF. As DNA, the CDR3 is TGTGCCAGTAGTATAGTGGGTCTAGACCAAGAGACCCAGTACTTC.

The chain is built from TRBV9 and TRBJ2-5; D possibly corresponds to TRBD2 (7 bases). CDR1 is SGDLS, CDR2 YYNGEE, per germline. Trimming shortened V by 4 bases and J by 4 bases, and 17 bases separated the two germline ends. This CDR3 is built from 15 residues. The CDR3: CASSITSGGRETQYF. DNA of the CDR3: TGTGCCAGCAGCATCACCTCGGGGGGCCGAGAGACCCAGTACTTC. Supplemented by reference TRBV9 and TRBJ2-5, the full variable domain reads DSGVTQTPKHLITATGQRVTLRCSPRSGDLSVYWYQQSLDQGLQFLIQYYNGEERAKGNILERFSAQQFPDLHSELNLSSLELGDSALYFCASSITSGGRETQYFGPGTRLLVL.

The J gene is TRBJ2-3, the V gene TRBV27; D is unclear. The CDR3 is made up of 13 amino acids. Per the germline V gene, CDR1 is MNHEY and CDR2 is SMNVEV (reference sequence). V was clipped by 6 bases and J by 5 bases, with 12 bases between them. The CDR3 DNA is TGTGCCAGCAGCTACACCTCGGAAGATACGCAGTATTTT. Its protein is CASSYTSEDTQYF.

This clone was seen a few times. In DNA form, the CDR3 reads TGTGCCAGCAGCTATGCGGAGGAGTTTGGTGAGCAGTTCTTC. Translated: CASSYAEEFGEQFF. The rearrangement joins TRBV7-9 to TRBJ2-1; possible D gene TRBD2, 5 bases. This CDR3 comprises 14 residues. V was cut by 4 bases and J by 9 bases, with 16 bases left in between. Germline V gene lookup returns CDR1 SEHNR and CDR2 FQNEAQ (reference sequence).

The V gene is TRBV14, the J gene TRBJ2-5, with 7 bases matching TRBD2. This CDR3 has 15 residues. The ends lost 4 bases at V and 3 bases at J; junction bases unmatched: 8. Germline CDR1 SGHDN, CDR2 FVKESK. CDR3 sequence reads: CASSPRLAEKETQYF. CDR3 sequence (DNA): TGTGCCAGCAGCCCCCGGCTAGCGGAAAAAGAGACCCAGTACTTC.

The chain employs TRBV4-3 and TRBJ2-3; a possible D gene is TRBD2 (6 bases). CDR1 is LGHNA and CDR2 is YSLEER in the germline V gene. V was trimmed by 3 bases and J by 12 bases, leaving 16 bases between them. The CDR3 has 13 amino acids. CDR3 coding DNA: TGCGCCAGCAGCCAGGGACTTTTTATAACCCAGTATTTT. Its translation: CASSQGLFITQYF.

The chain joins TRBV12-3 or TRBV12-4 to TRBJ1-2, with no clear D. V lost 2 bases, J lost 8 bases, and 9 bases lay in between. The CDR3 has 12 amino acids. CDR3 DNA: TGTGCCAGCAGTTTACGCAGTCACGGCTACACCTTC. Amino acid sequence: CASSLRSHGYTF.

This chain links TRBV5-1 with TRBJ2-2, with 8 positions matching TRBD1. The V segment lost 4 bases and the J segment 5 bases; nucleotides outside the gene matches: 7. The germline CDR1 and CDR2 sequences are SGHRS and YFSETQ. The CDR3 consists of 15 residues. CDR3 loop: CASSPGQGRTGELFF. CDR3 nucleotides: TGCGCCAGCAGCCCTGGACAGGGAAGGACCGGGGAGCTGTTTTTT.

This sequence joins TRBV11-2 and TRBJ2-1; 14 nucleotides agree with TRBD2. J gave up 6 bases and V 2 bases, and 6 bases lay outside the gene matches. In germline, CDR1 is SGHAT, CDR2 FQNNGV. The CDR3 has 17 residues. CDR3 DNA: TGTGCCAGCAGCTTAAGGACTAGCGGGAGGTTCAGCAATGAGCAGTTCTTC. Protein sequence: CASSLRTSGRFSNEQFF.

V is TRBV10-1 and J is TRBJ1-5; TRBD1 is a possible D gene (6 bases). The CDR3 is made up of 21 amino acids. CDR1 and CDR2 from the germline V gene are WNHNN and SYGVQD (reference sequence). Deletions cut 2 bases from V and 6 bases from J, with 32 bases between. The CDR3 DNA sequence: TGCGCCAGCAGTGAGCCCTTGACAGGTGGCTCAAACGACGAGGGGACTCAGCCCCAGCATTTT. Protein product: CASSEPLTGGSNDEGTQPQHF.

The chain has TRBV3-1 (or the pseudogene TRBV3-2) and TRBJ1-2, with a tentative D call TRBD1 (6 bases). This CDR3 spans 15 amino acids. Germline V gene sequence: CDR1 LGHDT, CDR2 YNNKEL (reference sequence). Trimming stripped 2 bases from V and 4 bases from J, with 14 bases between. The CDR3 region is CASSQPTTGSYGYTF. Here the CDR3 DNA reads TGTGCCAGCAGCCAACCAACGACAGGAAGCTATGGCTACACCTTC.

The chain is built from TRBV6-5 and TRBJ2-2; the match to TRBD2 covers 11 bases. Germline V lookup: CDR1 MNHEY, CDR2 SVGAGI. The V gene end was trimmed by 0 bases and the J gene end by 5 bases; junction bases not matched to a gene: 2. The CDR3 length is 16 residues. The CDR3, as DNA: TGTGCCAGCAGTTACTCGACTAGCGGGGCGACCGGGGAGCTGTTTTTT. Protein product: CASSYSTSGATGELFF.

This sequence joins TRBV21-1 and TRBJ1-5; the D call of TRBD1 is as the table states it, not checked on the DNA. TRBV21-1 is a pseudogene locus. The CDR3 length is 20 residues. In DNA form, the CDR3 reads TGTGCCAGCAGCGCAAGGTCGCCTCTGACAGAGTGTTTTTGTAATCAGCCCCAGCATTTT. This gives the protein CASSARSPLTECFCNQPQHF.

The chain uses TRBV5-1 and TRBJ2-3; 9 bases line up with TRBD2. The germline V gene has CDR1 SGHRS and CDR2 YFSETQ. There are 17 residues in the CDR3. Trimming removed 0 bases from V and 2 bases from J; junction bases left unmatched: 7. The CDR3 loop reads CASSLEPSGAFTDTQYF. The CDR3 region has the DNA TGCGCCAGCAGCTTGGAGCCTAGCGGGGCTTTCACAGATACGCAGTATTTT.

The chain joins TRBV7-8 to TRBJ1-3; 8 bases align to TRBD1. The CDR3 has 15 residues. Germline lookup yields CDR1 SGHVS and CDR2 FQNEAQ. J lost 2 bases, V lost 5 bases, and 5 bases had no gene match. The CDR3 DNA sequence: TGTGCCAGCAGCCCCAGCAGGGGGCCTGGAAACACCATATATTTT. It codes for CASSPSRGPGNTIYF.

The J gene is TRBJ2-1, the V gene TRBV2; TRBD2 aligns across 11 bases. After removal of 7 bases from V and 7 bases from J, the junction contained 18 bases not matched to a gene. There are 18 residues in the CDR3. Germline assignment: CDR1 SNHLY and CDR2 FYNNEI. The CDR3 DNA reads TGTGCCAGCAAGGTTTCAACTAGCGGGAGATTTAGTAAGAATGAGCAGTTCTTC. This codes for CASKVSTSGRFSKNEQFF.

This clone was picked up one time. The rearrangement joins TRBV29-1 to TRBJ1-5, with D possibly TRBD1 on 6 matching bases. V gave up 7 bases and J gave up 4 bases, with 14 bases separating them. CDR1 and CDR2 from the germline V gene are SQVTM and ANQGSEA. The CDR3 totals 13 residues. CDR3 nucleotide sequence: TGCAGCGCCGGCGAGGGGACAAATCAGCCCCAGCATTTT. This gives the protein CSAGEGTNQPQHF.

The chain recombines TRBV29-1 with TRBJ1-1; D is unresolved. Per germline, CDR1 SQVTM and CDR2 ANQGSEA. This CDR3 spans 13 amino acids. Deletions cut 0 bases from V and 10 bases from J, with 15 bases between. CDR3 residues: CSVEEPTSLGAFF. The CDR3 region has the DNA TGCAGCGTTGAAGAGCCAACAAGTCTAGGAGCTTTCTTT.

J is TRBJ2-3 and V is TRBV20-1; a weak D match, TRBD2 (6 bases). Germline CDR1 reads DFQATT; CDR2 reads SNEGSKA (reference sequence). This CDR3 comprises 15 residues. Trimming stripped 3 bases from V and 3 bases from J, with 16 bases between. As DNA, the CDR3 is TGCAGTGCTAGTCCGGTGGGAGGCGGGACAGATACGCAGTATTTT. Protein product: CSASPVGGGTDTQYF.

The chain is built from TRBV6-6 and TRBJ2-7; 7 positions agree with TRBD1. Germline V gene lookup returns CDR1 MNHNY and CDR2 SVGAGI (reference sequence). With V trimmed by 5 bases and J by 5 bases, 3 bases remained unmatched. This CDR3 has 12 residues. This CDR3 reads CASSEGANEQYV. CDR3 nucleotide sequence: TGTGCCAGCAGTGAGGGGGCGAACGAGCAGTACGTC.

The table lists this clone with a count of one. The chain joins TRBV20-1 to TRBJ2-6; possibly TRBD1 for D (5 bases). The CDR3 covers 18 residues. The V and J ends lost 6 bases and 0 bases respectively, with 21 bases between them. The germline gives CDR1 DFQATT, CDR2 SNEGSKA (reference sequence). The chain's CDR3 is CSASGTGYLSSGANVLTF. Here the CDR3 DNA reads TGCAGTGCCAGTGGTACAGGCTATTTGAGCTCTGGGGCCAACGTCCTGACTTTC.

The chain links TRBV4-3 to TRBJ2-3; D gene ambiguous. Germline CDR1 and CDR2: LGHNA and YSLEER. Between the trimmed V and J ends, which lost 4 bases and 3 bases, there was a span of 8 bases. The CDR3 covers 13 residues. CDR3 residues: CASSLGRTDTQYF. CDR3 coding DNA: TGCGCCAGCAGCCTGGGCCGGACAGATACGCAGTATTTT.

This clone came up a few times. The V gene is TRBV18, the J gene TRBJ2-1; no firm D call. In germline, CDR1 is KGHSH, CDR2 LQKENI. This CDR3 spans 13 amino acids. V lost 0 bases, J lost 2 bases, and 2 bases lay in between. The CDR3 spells CASSPPTYNEQFF. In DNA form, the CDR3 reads TGTGCCAGCTCACCACCAACCTACAATGAGCAGTTCTTC.

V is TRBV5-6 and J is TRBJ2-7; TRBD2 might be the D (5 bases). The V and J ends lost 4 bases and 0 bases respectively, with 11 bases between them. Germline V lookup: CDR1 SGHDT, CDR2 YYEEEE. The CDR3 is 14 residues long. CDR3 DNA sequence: TGTGCCAGCAGCGAGGGCTATGGCTCCTACGAGCAGTACGTC. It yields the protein CASSEGYGSYEQYV.

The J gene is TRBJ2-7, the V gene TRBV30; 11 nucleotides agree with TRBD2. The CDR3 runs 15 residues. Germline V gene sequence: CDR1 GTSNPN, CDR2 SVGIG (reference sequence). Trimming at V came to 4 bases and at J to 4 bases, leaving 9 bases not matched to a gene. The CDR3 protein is CAWTNLAGGFYEQYF. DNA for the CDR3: TGTGCCTGGACCAACCTAGCGGGGGGTTTTTACGAGCAGTACTTC. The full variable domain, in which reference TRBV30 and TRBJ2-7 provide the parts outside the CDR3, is SQTIHQWPATLVQPVGSPLSLECTVEGTSNPNLYWYRQAAGRGLQLLFYSVGIGQISSEVPQNLSASRPQDRQFILSSKKLLLSDSGFYLCAWTNLAGGFYEQYFGPGTRLTVT.

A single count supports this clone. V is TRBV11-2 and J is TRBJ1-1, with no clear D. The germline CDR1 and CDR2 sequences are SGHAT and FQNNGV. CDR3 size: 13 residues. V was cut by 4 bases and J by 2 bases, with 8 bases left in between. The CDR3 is CASSSDINTEAFF. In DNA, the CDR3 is TGTGCCAGCAGCTCAGACATAAACACTGAAGCTTTCTTT.